This T cell receptor (beta chain) was sequenced in a study of post-analysis software for immune sequencing data. The overall study: Secondary progressive, relapsing-remitting and progressive-relapsing multiple sclerosis were among the included disease courses. Findings of the study overall: Controls had lower frequencies than patients of about 5 TRBV segments, which included TRBV5-6, TRBV5-1 and TRBV20-1.

Germline V gene data show CDR1 as KGHDR and CDR2 as SFDVKD. The CDR3 covers 17 residues. The V end was cut by 2 bases, the J end by 4 bases, with 19 bases between. This clonotype was counted at least ten times. Its matching antigen is unknown. Unique molecular identifiers were present in the TCR beta cDNA libraries. TCRdb re-called the PCR reads with MiXCR, one entry per CDR3 protein. The data show around 260,000 distinct CDR3 sequences, 35% to 45% seen once. Sequencing was done on a sample of blood. This TCR was sampled from a girl aged 10 to 17 with multiple sclerosis. The rearrangement joins TRBV24-1 to TRBJ2-5; tentative D call: TRBD2 (5 bases). The CDR3: CATSDSGRPAGTETQYF. DNA for the CDR3: TGTGCCACCAGTGATTCGGGAAGGCCAGCAGGCACAGAGACCCAGTACTTC.